Sequencing of this TCR beta chain was carried out in a study of blood T cell repertoires in COVID-19. Study at large: COVID-19 samples, acute and convalescent, were from the United States, Italy and Spain. T cells, B-cell-depleted T cells, or PBMCs supplied cDNA or gDNA.

From germline, CDR1 is SGHRS and CDR2 YFSETQ. Trimming cost V 4 bases and J 5 bases, with 4 bases left between them. This CDR3 has 11 amino acids. Libraries were prepared by immunoSEQ multiplex PCR; TCRdb keeps only in-frame clonotypes and omits some of them. The data show around 120,000 clones, with roughly nine tenths seen just once and 6% to 9.5% held by the top ten. This chain uses TRBV5-1 with TRBJ2-1; D call uncertain. The source material was peripheral blood. The sequence came from a man between 65 and 79 years old who had recovered from COVID-19. The CDR3 DNA sequence: TGCGCCAGCAGCCAAAACAATGAGCAGTTCTTC. As protein: CASSQNNEQFF.